Shown below are 27 T cell receptor beta chains from a single sample sequenced in a study of shared T cell receptors in the human thymus. Only in-frame clones appear in the TCRdb table, and some are missing; sequencing was by immunoSEQ multiplex PCR. The sample has roughly 700,000 clones, 85% to 90% seen once. A further study also used this sample, focusing on human thymus T cells.

The sequenced sample was thymocytes. Receptor source: a boy under two years old with a congenital heart defect.

The CDR3 nucleotides read TGTGCCAGCAGCGTAGAAAGGCGGCGCGGCTACACCTTC. Translated, it gives CASSVERRRGYTF. The V and J genes are TRBV9 and TRBJ1-2; unclear D gene. The CDR3 contains 13 residues. Germline V lookup: CDR1 SGDLS, CDR2 YYNGEE. V lost 0 bases and J lost 8, with 11 bases in between.

The chain is built from TRBV13 and TRBJ2-5; D remains unclear. Germline V gene sequence: CDR1 PRHDT, CDR2 FYEKMQ (reference sequence). Trimming removed 3 bases at V and 5 bases at J, with 4 bases between. The CDR3 has 11 amino acids. CDR3 loop: CASSLSETQYF. The CDR3 region has the DNA TGTGCCAGCAGCTTGAGCGAGACCCAGTACTTC.

The chain carries TRBV10-3 and TRBJ1-5, with TRBD1 matching over 7 bases. Germline assignment: CDR1 ENHRY and CDR2 SYGVKD. The length of the CDR3 is 13 residues. V dropped 10 bases and J dropped 10; count of bases not matched to a gene: 13. CDR3 region: CATMTGKDRPQHF. The CDR3 DNA is TGTGCCACCATGACAGGGAAGGATCGTCCCCAGCATTTT.

The CDR3 is CASSPRVAGEETQYF. The CDR3 DNA sequence: TGTGCCAGCAGTCCCCGGGTGGCGGGAGAAGAGACCCAGTACTTC. This chain uses TRBV27 with TRBJ2-5; 7 bases are shared with TRBD2. Germline V CDR1 and CDR2: MNHEY, SMNVEV (reference sequence). CDR3 size: 15 residues. V shed 5 bases and J 3 bases; nucleotides not matched to a gene: 9.

The V call is TRBV2, the J call TRBJ2-7, with 9 bases that match TRBD2. The CDR3 extends over 16 amino acids. Germline CDR1 SNHLY, CDR2 FYNNEI. V shed 4 bases and J 0 bases; nucleotides not matched to a gene: 7. CDR3 in amino acids: CASSGGRGRASYEQYF. The CDR3 DNA reads as TGTGCCAGCAGTGGAGGGCGCGGGAGGGCCTCCTACGAGCAGTACTTC.

The rearrangement joins TRBV14 to TRBJ2-3; 11 bases fit TRBD2. The CDR3 has 18 residues. CDR1 and CDR2 (germline): SGHDN, FVKESK. The V gene end was trimmed by 3 bases and the J gene end by 0 bases; junction bases not matched to a gene: 8. As DNA, the CDR3 is TGTGCCAGCAGCCAGCGAGTAGCGGGAGGGGGAAGCACAGATACGCAGTATTTT. This translates into CASSQRVAGGGSTDTQYF.

The rearrangement links TRBV5-6 to TRBJ2-5, with 9 bases matching TRBD1. The better agreement between TRBJ2-7 and the DNA end casts doubt on the J call. CDR1 and CDR2 (germline): SGHDT, YYEEEE. The CDR3 runs to 16 residues. For the CDR3, the DNA is TGTGCCAGCAGCTTGGCCTTGGGACAGGGTTCCTACGAGCAGTACTTC. This sequence encodes CASSLALGQGSYEQYF.

This chain joins TRBV29-1 and TRBJ1-2; 8 bases are a match to TRBD1. Trimming cost V 4 bases and J 4 bases; bases outside gene matches: 2. CDR3 length: 12 amino acids. The germline CDR1 and CDR2 sequences are SQVTM and ANQGSEA. The CDR3 reads CSVGDRIYGYTF. DNA for the CDR3: TGCAGCGTTGGGGACAGGATCTATGGCTACACCTTC. Drawing the rest from reference TRBV29-1 and TRBJ1-2, the complete variable domain is SAVISQKPSRDICQRGTSLTIQCQVDSQVTMMFWYRQQPGQSLTLIATANQGSEATYESGFVIDKFPISRPNLTFSTLTVSNMSPEDSSIYLCSVGDRIYGYTFGSGTRLTVV.

Note on this clone: A read error may produce the germline difference seen at one junction end. This chain uses TRBV11-3 with TRBJ2-7, with 7 bases matching TRBD1. The CDR3 runs 14 residues. Per germline, CDR1 SGHNT and CDR2 YENEEA. The CDR3 reads CAGSLGGRIHEQYF. Here the CDR3 DNA reads TGTGCCGGCAGCTTAGGGGGCAGGATCCACGAGCAGTACTTC.

The chain uses TRBV11-2 and TRBJ1-1, with a tentative D call TRBD1 (5 bases). V was trimmed by 6 bases and J by 0 bases, leaving 14 bases between them. Germline V gene sequence: CDR1 SGHAT, CDR2 FQNNGV. This CDR3 has 15 residues. DNA for the CDR3: TGTGCCAGCAGGGGGAGGGGCCTGGTGAACACTGAAGCTTTCTTT. This translates into CASRGRGLVNTEAFF.

This clone has only a few counts. This chain links TRBV19 with TRBJ2-1, with 10 positions matching TRBD2. The length of the CDR3 is 17 residues. In germline, CDR1 is LNHDA, CDR2 SQIVND (reference sequence). With V trimmed by 5 bases and J by 6 bases, 13 bases remained unmatched. The CDR3 sequence: CASSSIKREGGFNEQFF. DNA for the CDR3: TGTGCCAGTAGTTCGATCAAGCGGGAGGGAGGGTTCAATGAGCAGTTCTTC.

Only a few counts were recorded for this clone. The V gene is TRBV27, the J gene TRBJ2-1; D is ambiguous. Germline CDR1 and CDR2: MNHEY and SMNVEV (reference sequence). V lost 5 bases, J lost 7 bases, and 9 bases lay in between. The CDR3 has 12 residues. The CDR3 nucleotides are TGTGCCAGCAGTCAGAAATGGAATGAGCAGTTCTTC. This sequence encodes CASSQKWNEQFF.

The chain is built from TRBV15 and TRBJ1-2; 7 nucleotides match TRBD1. The CDR3 has 14 residues. The V and J ends lost 2 bases and 0 bases, in that order; junction bases with no gene match: 0. Germline CDR1 is LNHNV and CDR2 is YYDKDF (reference sequence). The CDR3 sequence is CATSRQGANYGYTF. In nucleotides, the CDR3 is TGTGCCACCAGCAGACAGGGGGCTAACTATGGCTACACCTTC.

The chain employs TRBV9 and TRBJ2-3; 8 nucleotides agree with TRBD2. V gave up 0 bases and J gave up 10 bases; unmatched junction bases: 1. The germline V gene encodes CDR1 SGDLS and CDR2 YYNGEE. The CDR3 has 12 residues. CDR3 coding DNA: TGTGCCAGCAGCGTAGGCGGGGGGCCGCAGTATTTT. Protein: CASSVGGGPQYF.

The gene calls are TRBV11-2 and TRBJ2-2; the match to TRBD2 covers 10 bases. The CDR3 contains 16 residues. Trimming removed 4 bases from V and 7 bases from J; junction bases left unmatched: 9. The germline gives CDR1 SGHAT, CDR2 FQNNGV. CDR3 coding DNA: TGTGCCAGCAGCTGCTCTAGCGGGAGTTTCGGCGGGGAGCTGTTTTTT. Its protein product is CASSCSSGSFGGELFF.

The chain recombines TRBV27 with TRBJ2-1; weak D call: TRBD1 (5 bases). The CDR3 contains 14 residues. Trimming removed 7 bases from V and 5 bases from J, with 15 bases in between. Germline V gene sequence: CDR1 MNHEY, CDR2 SMNVEV (reference sequence). The CDR3 region has the DNA TGTGCCAGCACCTTATCAGGCAGGGACAATGAGCAGTTCTTC. Translating gives CASTLSGRDNEQFF.

This clone was found once. The chain joins TRBV30 to TRBJ2-5, with 12 positions matching TRBD1. The tail of the sequence fits TRBJ2-7 better, so the J call may be wrong. There are 16 residues in the CDR3. Germline values: CDR1 GTSNPN, CDR2 SVGIG (reference sequence). The CDR3 loop reads CAWVTHPGQGADEQYF. The CDR3 DNA sequence: TGTGCCTGGGTCACTCATCCGGGACAGGGGGCGGACGAGCAGTACTTC.

The chain uses TRBV7-9 and TRBJ2-7; TRBD2 matches 8 bases. The V segment lost 5 bases and the J segment 7 bases; nucleotides outside the gene matches: 7. Germline-derived CDR1 and CDR2 are SEHNR and FQNEAQ (reference sequence). This CDR3 contains 13 residues. The CDR3 sequence: CASSTGTREEQYF. In nucleotides, the CDR3 is TGTGCCAGCAGCACCGGGACTAGAGAAGAGCAGTACTTC.

The rearrangement joins TRBV7-6 to TRBJ2-1; 9 bases are shared with TRBD2. CDR1 SGHVS and CDR2 FNYEAQ come from the germline V gene. V lost 3 bases to trimming and J lost 5 bases; unmatched junction nucleotides: 5. The CDR3 has 15 amino acids. CDR3 DNA sequence: TGTGCCAGCAGCTTCGGGACTAGCCTGAACAATGAGCAGTTCTTC. Translating it yields CASSFGTSLNNEQFF.

This clone came up once. The genes are TRBV5-1 and TRBJ2-7, with D tentatively TRBD1 (5 bases). The CDR3 runs to 15 residues. The V gene lost 0 bases and the J gene lost 1 base, with 11 bases spanning the gap. Germline loops: CDR1 SGHRS, CDR2 YFSETQ. The CDR3 sequence: CASSLGVQGSYEQYF. The DNA for the CDR3 is TGCGCCAGCAGCTTGGGGGTTCAGGGATCCTACGAGCAGTACTTC.

This chain links TRBV23-1 with TRBJ2-6; D possibly corresponds to TRBD2 (6 bases). TRBV23-1 is marked as an open reading frame, function uncertain. The CDR3 length is 13 residues. Trimming cost V 8 bases and J 1 base, with 6 bases left between them. CDR3 residues: CASRGSGANVLTF. CDR3 DNA sequence: TGCGCCAGCCGGGGGTCTGGGGCCAACGTCCTGACTTTC.

CDR3 region: CASSLDRDRGNTGELFF. Written as DNA, the CDR3 is TGTGCCAGCAGCTTAGATAGGGACAGGGGGAACACCGGGGAGCTGTTTTTT. This rearrangement joins TRBV11-2 to TRBJ2-2, with 10 bases fitting TRBD1. The germline CDR1 and CDR2 sequences are SGHAT and FQNNGV. V gave up 0 bases and J gave up 1 base; unmatched junction bases: 2. CDR3 size: 17 residues.

This clone was picked up one time. The chain uses TRBV29-1 and TRBJ2-3; D uncertain. The CDR3 has 13 residues. The germline V gene encodes CDR1 SQVTM and CDR2 ANQGSEA. Trimming took 0 bases from V and 4 from J, leaving 8 bases between them. The CDR3: CSVEEKSADTQYF. In DNA, the CDR3 is TGCAGCGTTGAAGAGAAGAGCGCAGATACGCAGTATTTT.

This clone was detected once. The chain couples TRBV13 to TRBJ2-5, with a weak D call TRBD2 (5 bases). The DNA matches TRBJ2-7 better at its end, which makes the J call doubtful. Germline V gene lookup returns CDR1 PRHDT and CDR2 FYEKMQ (reference sequence). This CDR3 spans 13 amino acids. The CDR3 loop is CASSLGGSYEQYF. CDR3 nucleotides: TGTGCCAGCAGCTTGGGTGGGAGCTACGAGCAGTACTTC.

V is TRBV6-1 and J is TRBJ2-1; 9 bases are shared with TRBD1. The CDR3 is 14 amino acids. V shed 5 bases, J shed 7 bases, and the junction held 6 bases outside the gene matches. Germline CDR1 and CDR2: MNHNS and SASEGT. The CDR3 nucleotides read TGTGCCAGCAGTATGGGACAGGGTGTGAATGAGCAGTTCTTC. The encoded protein is CASSMGQGVNEQFF.

This chain uses TRBV4-1 with TRBJ1-4; D ambiguous. The V and J ends lost 0 bases and 8 bases respectively, with 10 bases between them. This CDR3 is built from 14 residues. Looked up from germline, CDR1 is MGHRA and CDR2 is YSYEKL. CDR3 amino acids: CASSQEEREEKLFF. The CDR3 DNA is TGCGCCAGCAGCCAAGAGGAAAGGGAGGAAAAACTGTTTTTT.

The genes are TRBV6-5 and TRBJ2-3, with D possibly matching TRBD2 (6 bases). The CDR3 loop spans 16 amino acids. Germline CDR1 MNHEY, CDR2 SVGAGI. V was cut by 2 bases and J by 5 bases, with 17 bases left in between. The CDR3 region has the DNA TGTGCCAGCAGTTACCGACTAGGACCTGCCGGAGATACGCAGTATTTT. This translates into CASSYRLGPAGDTQYF.